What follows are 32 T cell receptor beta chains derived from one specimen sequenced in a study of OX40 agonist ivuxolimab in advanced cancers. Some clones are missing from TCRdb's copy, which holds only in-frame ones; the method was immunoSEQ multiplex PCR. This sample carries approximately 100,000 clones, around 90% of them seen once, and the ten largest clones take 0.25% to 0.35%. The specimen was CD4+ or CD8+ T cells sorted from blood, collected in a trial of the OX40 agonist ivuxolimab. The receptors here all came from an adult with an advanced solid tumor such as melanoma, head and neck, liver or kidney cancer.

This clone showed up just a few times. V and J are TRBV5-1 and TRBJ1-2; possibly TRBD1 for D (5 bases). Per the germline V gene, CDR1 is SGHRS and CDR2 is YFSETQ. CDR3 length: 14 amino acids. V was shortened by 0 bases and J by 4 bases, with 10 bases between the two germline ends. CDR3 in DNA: TGCGCCAGCAGCTTGGAAGGGGAGAGCTATGGCTACACCTTC. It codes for CASSLEGESYGYTF.

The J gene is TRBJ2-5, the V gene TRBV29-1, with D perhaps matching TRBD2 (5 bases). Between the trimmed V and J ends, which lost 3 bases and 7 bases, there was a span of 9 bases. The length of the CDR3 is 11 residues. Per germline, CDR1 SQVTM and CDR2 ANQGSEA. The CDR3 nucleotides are TGCAGCGTTGAGAAGGGAGTGACCCAGTACTTC. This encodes CSVEKGVTQYF.

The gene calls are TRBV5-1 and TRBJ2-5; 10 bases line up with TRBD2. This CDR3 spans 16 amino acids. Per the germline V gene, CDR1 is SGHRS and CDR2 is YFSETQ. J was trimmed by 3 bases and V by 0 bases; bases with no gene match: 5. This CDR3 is CASSLVLAGDKETQYF. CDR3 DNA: TGCGCCAGCAGCTTGGTCCTAGCGGGGGACAAAGAGACCCAGTACTTC.

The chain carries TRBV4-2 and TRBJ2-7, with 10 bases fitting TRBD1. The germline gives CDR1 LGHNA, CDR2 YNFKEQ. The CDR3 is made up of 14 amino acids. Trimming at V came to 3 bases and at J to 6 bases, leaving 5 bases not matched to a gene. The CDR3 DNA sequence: TGTGCCAGCAGCCAGGGGACAGGGGTTGTCGAGCAGTACTTC. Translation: CASSQGTGVVEQYF.

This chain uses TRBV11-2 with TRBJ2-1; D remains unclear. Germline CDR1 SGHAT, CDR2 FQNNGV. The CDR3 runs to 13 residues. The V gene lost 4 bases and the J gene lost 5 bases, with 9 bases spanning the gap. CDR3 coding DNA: TGTGCCAGCAGCTCGCTTAGTAACAATGAGCAGTTCTTC. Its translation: CASSSLSNNEQFF. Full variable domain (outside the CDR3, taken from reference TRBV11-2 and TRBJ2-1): EAGVAQSPRYKIIEKRQSVAFWCNPISGHATLYWYQQILGQGPKLLIQFQNNGVVDDSQLPKDRFSAERLKGVDSTLKIQPAKLEDSAVYLCASSSLSNNEQFFGPGTRLTVL.

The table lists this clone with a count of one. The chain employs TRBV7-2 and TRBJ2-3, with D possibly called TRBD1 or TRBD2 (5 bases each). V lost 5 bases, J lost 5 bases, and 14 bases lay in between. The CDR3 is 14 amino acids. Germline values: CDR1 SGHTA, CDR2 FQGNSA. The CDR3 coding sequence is TGTGCCAGCAGCCCTCCTGGTGGGGGAGATACGCAGTATTTT. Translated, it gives CASSPPGGGDTQYF.

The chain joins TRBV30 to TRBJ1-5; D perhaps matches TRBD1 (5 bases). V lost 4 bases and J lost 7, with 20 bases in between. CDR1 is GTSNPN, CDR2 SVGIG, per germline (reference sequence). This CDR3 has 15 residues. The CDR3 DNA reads TGTGCCTGGACGCAAAAACGGGGGTTGGGACAGCCCCAGCATTTT. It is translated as CAWTQKRGLGQPQHF. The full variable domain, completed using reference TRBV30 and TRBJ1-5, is SQTIHQWPATLVQPVGSPLSLECTVEGTSNPNLYWYRQAAGRGLQLLFYSVGIGQISSEVPQNLSASRPQDRQFILSSKKLLLSDSGFYLCAWTQKRGLGQPQHFGDGTRLSIL.

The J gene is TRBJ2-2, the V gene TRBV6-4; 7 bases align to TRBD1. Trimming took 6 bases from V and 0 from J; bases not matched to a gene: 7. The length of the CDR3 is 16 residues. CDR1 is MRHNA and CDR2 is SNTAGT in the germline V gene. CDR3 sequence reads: CASSQQGTTNTGELFF. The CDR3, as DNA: TGTGCCAGCAGCCAACAGGGGACAACGAACACCGGGGAGCTGTTTTTT.

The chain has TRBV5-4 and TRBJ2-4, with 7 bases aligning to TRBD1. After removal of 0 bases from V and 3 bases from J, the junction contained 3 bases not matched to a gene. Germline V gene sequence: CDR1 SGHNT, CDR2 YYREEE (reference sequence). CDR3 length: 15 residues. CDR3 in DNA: TGTGCCAGCAGCTTGGCTCAGGGGGACAAAAACATTCAGTACTTC. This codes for CASSLAQGDKNIQYF.

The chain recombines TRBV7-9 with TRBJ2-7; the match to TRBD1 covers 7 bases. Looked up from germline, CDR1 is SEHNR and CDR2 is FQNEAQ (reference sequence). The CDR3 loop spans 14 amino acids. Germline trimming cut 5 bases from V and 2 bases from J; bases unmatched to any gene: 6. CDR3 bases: TGTGCCAGCAGCCTGGGGCAGGGGGCCTACGAGCAGTACTTC. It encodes CASSLGQGAYEQYF.

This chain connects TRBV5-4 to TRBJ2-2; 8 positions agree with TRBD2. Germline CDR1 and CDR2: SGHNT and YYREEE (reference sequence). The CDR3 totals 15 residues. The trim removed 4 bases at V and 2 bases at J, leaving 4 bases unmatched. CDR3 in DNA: TGTGCCAGCAGCCCCAGCGGGAGTAACACCGGGGAGCTGTTTTTT. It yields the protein CASSPSGSNTGELFF.

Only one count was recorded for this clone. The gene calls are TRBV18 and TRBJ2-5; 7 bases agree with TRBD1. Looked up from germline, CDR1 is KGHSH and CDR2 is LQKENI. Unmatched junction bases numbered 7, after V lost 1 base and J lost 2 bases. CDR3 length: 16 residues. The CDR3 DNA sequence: TGTGCCAGCTCACCACAGGGGGCGATCCAACAAGAGACCCAGTACTTC. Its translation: CASSPQGAIQQETQYF. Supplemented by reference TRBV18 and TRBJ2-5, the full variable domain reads NAGVMQNPRHLVRRRGQEARLRCSPMKGHSHVYWYRQLPEEGLKFMVYLQKENIIDESGMPKERFSAEFPKEGPSILRIQQVVRGDSAAYFCASSPQGAIQQETQYFGPGTRLLVL.

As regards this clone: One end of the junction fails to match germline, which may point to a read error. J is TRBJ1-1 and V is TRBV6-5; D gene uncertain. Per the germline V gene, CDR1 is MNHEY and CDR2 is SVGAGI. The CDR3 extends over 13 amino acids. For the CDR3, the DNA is TGTGCCAGCAGTCCGAGGTGGAACGCTGAAGCTTTCTTT. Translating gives CASSPRWNAEAFF.

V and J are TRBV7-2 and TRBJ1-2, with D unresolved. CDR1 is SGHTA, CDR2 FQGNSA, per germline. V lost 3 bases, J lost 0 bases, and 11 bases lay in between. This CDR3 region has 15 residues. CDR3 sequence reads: CASSFFGGTNYGYTF. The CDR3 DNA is TGTGCCAGCAGCTTTTTTGGAGGCACTAACTATGGCTACACCTTC.

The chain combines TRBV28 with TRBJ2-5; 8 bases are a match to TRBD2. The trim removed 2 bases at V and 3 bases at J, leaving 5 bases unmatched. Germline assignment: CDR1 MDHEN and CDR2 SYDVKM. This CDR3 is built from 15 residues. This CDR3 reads CASSLGAGGEETQYF. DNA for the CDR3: TGTGCCAGCAGTTTAGGGGCGGGAGGTGAAGAGACCCAGTACTTC.

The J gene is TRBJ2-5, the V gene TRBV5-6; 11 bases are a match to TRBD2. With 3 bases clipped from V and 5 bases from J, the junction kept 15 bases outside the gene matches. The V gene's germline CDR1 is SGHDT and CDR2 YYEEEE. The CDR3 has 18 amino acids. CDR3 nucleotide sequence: TGTGCCAGCAGCTCCACCGGGACTAGCGGTAACTTCGTGGAGACCCAGTACTTC. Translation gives CASSSTGTSGNFVETQYF.

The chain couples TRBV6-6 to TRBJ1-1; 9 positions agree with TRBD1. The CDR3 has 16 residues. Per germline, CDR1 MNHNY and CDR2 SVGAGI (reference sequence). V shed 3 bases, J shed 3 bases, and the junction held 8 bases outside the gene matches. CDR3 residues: CASSYPRTGDDTEAFF. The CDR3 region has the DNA TGTGCCAGCAGTTATCCGCGGACAGGGGATGACACTGAAGCTTTCTTT.

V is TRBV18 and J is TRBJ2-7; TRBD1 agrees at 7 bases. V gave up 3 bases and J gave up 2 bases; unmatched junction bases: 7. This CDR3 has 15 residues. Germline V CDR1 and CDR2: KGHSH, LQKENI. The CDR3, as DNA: TGTGCCAGCTCACCGAACCGGGACAGCCCCTACGAGCAGTACTTC. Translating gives CASSPNRDSPYEQYF.

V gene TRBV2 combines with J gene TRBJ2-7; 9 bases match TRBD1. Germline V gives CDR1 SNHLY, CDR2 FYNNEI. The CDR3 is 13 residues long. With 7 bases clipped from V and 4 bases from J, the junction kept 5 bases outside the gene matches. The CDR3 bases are TGTGCCAGCACCGGGACAGGGAAATACGAGCAGTACTTC. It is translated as CASTGTGKYEQYF.

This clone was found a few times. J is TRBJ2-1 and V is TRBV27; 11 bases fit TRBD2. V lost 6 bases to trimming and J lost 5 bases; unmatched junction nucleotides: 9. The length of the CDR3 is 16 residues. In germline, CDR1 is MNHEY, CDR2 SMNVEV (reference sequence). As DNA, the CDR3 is TGTGCCAGCAGGGTAGCGGGAGGGCCAGAGGACAATGAGCAGTTCTTC. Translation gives CASRVAGGPEDNEQFF.

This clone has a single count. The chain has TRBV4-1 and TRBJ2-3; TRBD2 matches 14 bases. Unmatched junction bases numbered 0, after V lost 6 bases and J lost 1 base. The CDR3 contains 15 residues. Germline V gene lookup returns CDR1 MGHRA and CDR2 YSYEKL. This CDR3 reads CASRGLAGGTDTQYF. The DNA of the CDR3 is TGCGCCAGCAGGGGACTAGCGGGGGGCACAGATACGCAGTATTTT.

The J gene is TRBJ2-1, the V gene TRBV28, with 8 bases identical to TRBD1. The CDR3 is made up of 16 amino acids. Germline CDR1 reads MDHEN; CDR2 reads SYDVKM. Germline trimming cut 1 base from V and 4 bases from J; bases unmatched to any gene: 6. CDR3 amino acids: CASSLLGQEFYNEQFF. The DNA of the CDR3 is TGTGCCAGCAGTTTATTGGGACAGGAGTTTTACAATGAGCAGTTCTTC.

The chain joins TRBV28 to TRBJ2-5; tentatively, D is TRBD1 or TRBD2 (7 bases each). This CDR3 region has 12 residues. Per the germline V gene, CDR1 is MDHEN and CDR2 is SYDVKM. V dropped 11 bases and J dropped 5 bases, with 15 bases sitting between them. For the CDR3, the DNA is TGTGCCGCAGCAGGGGGGGTGGAGACCCAGTACTTC. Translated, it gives CAAAGGVETQYF. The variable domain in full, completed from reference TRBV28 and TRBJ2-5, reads DVKVTQSSRYLVKRTGEKVFLECVQDMDHENMFWYRQDPGLGLRLIYFSYDVKMKEKGDIPEGYSVSREKKERFSLILESASTNQTSMYLCAAAGGVETQYFGPGTRLLVL.

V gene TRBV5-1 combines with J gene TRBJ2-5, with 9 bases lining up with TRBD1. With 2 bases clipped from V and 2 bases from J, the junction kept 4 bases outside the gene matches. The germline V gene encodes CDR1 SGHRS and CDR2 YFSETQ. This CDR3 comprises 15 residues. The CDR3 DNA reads TGCGCCAGCAGCTTCGGACAGGGGAGGCAAGAGACCCAGTACTTC. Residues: CASSFGQGRQETQYF. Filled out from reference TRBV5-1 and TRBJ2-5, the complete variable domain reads KAGVTQTPRYLIKTRGQQVTLSCSPISGHRSVSWYQQTPGQGLQFLFEYFSETQRNKGNFPGRFSGRQFSNSRSEMNVSTLELGDSALYLCASSFGQGRQETQYFGPGTRLLVL.

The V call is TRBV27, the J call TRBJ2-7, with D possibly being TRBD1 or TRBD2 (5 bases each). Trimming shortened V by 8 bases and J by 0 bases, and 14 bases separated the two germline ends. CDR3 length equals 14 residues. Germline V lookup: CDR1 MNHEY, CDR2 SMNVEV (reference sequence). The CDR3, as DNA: TGTGCCAGCTGCCGGGACGGTATCTCCTACGAGCAGTACTTC. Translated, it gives CASCRDGISYEQYF.

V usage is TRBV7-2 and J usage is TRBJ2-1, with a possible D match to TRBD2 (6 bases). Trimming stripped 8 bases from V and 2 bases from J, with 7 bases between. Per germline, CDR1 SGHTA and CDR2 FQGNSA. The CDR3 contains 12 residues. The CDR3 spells CASAGTYNEQFF. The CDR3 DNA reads TGTGCCAGCGCGGGAACCTACAATGAGCAGTTCTTC. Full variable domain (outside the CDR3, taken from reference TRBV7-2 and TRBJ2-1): GAGVSQSPSNKVTEKGKDVELRCDPISGHTALYWYRQSLGQGLEFLIYFQGNSAPDKSGLPSDRFSAERTGGSVSTLTIQRTQQEDSAVYLCASAGTYNEQFFGPGTRLTVL.

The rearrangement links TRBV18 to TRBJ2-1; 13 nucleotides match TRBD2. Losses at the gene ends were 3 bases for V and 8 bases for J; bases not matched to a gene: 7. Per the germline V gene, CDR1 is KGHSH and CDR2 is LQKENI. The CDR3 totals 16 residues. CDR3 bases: TGTGCCAGCTCACCCCGACTAGCGGGAGGATTAGATGAGCAGTTCTTC. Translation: CASSPRLAGGLDEQFF. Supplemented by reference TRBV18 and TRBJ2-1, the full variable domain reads NAGVMQNPRHLVRRRGQEARLRCSPMKGHSHVYWYRQLPEEGLKFMVYLQKENIIDESGMPKERFSAEFPKEGPSILRIQQVVRGDSAAYFCASSPRLAGGLDEQFFGPGTRLTVL.

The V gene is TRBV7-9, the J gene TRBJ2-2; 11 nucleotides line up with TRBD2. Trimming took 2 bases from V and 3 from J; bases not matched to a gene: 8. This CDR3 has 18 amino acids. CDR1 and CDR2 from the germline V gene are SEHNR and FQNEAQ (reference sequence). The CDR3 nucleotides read TGTGCCAGCAGCTTATCAAGGGGGGGACTAGCGGACACCGGGGAGCTGTTTTTT. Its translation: CASSLSRGGLADTGELFF.

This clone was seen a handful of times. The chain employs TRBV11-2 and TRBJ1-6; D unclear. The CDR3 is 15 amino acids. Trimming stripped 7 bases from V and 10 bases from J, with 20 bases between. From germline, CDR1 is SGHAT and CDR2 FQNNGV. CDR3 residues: CASTQNEGAGSPLHF. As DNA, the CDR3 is TGTGCCAGCACCCAAAATGAGGGCGCGGGATCACCCCTCCACTTT.

CDR3 bases: TGCGCCAGCAGTGAAAACCGAGTAGGGGGTTCACCCCTCCACTTT. Translating it yields CASSENRVGGSPLHF. The V gene is TRBV10-2, the J gene TRBJ1-6, with D perhaps matching TRBD1 (6 bases). V was pared by 3 bases and J by 9 bases, with 15 bases between. CDR1 and CDR2 (germline): WSHSY, SAAADI. The CDR3 is made up of 15 amino acids.

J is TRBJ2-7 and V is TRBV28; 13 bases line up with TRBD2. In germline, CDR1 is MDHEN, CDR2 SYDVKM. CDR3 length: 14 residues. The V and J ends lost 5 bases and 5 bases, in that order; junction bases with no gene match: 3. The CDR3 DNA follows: TGTGCCAGCAGTCAGACTAGCGGGAGGAACGAGCAGTACTTC. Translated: CASSQTSGRNEQYF.

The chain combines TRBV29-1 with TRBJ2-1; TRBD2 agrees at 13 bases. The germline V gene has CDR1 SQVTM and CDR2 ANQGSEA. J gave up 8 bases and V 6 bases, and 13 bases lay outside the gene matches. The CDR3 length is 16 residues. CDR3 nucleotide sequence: TGCAGCGTGCGATGGACTAGCGGGAGTCGGGGTCATGAGCAGTTCTTC. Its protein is CSVRWTSGSRGHEQFF.